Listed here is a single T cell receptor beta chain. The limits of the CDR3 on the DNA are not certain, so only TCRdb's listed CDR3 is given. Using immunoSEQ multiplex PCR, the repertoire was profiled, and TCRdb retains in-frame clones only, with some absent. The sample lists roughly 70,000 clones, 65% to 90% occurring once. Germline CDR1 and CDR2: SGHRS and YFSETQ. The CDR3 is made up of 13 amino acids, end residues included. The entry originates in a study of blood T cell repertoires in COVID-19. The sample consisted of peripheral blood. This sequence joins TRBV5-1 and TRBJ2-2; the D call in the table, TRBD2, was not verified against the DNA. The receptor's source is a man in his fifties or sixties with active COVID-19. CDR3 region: CASSSSVNGELFF.